A selection of T cell receptor beta chains follows, all from one sample in a study of control samples from healthy donors and cancer patients. The repertoire was sequenced with immunoSEQ multiplex PCR; TCRdb's copy has only in-frame clones and lacks some. Here the sample spans about 170,000 clones, about 90% being singletons. Sequencing input: blood. Receptor source: a man aged 30 to 39 in good health. CDR3s include the opening cysteine and the closing phenylalanine or tryptophan. The D gene is left open where the match is weak. Where a row states a size, it is once, few, many or the class of an expanded clone; other rows omit it.

D gene: TRBD2; clone size: -; V gene: TRBV24-1; J gene: TRBJ2-3; CDR3 protein: CATSEGRGGPVDTQYF; CDR3 DNA: TGTGCCACCAGTGAAGGGAGGGGAGGGCCGGTAGATACGCAGTATTTT
D gene: -; clone size: -; V gene: TRBV6-6; J gene: TRBJ2-3; CDR3 protein: CATKRSDTQYF; CDR3 DNA: TGTGCCACTAAGAGGTCAGATACGCAGTATTTT
D gene: TRBD1; clone size: -; V gene: TRBV29-1; J gene: TRBJ1-1; CDR3 protein: CSVALFNRGSEAFF; CDR3 DNA: TGCAGCGTTGCCCTCTTTAACAGGGGGAGTGAAGCTTTCTTT
D gene: TRBD2; clone size: -; V gene: TRBV13; J gene: TRBJ2-1; CDR3 protein: CASSLGVAGYNEQFF; CDR3 DNA: TGTGCCAGCAGCTTGGGAGTAGCGGGGTACAATGAGCAGTTCTTC
D gene: -; clone size: -; V gene: TRBV4-1; J gene: TRBJ1-1; CDR3 protein: CASSQTGNTEAFF; CDR3 DNA: TGCGCCAGCAGCCAAACAGGGAACACTGAAGCTTTCTTT
D gene: -; clone size: -; V gene: TRBV12-3/TRBV12-4; J gene: TRBJ1-2; CDR3 protein: CASSLGQIEGYTF; CDR3 DNA: TGTGCCAGCAGTTTAGGCCAGATAGAGGGCTACACCTTC
D gene: -; clone size: -; V gene: TRBV29-1; J gene: TRBJ2-7; CDR3 protein: CSVESGGSTYEQYF; CDR3 DNA: TGCAGCGTTGAATCTGGCGGTTCAACCTACGAGCAGTACTTC
D gene: -; clone size: -; V gene: TRBV19; J gene: TRBJ2-2; CDR3 protein: CASSAFTGGTGELFF; CDR3 DNA: TGTGCCAGTAGTGCGTTCACAGGAGGGACCGGGGAGCTGTTTTTT
D gene: TRBD1; clone size: -; V gene: TRBV9; J gene: TRBJ2-5; CDR3 protein: CASSVGATGVETQYF; CDR3 DNA: TGTGCCAGCAGCGTAGGAGCTACAGGGGTAGAGACCCAGTACTTC
D gene: TRBD1; clone size: -; V gene: TRBV15; J gene: TRBJ1-2; CDR3 protein: CATSSRTGSGYTF; CDR3 DNA: TGTGCCACCAGCAGTCGGACAGGGTCTGGCTACACCTTC
D gene: -; clone size: -; V gene: TRBV14; J gene: TRBJ2-7; CDR3 protein: CASSQGMWSFEQYF; CDR3 DNA: TGTGCCAGCAGCCAAGGGATGTGGTCTTTCGAGCAGTACTTC
D gene: -; clone size: -; V gene: TRBV24-1; J gene: TRBJ2-5; CDR3 protein: CATQPGLREETQYF; CDR3 DNA: TGTGCCACCCAACCGGGACTGAGGGAAGAGACCCAGTACTTC
D gene: -; clone size: -; V gene: TRBV5-4; J gene: TRBJ1-6; CDR3 protein: CASSLQSSYNSPLHF; CDR3 DNA: TGTGCCAGCAGCTTACAGAGCTCCTATAATTCACCCCTCCACTTT
D gene: -; clone size: once; V gene: TRBV30; J gene: TRBJ1-4; CDR3 protein: CACFLAAGTPNEKLFF; CDR3 DNA: TGTGCCTGCTTTTTAGCCGCCGGGACACCTAATGAAAAACTGTTTTTT
D gene: -; clone size: -; V gene: TRBV29-1; J gene: TRBJ1-1; CDR3 protein: CSGSGAPDEAFF; CDR3 DNA: TGCAGCGGCTCCGGGGCGCCGGATGAAGCTTTCTTT
D gene: -; clone size: few; V gene: TRBV14; J gene: TRBJ2-1; CDR3 protein: CASSQDPDNEQFF; CDR3 DNA: TGTGCCAGCAGCCAAGATCCCGACAATGAGCAGTTCTTC
D gene: -; clone size: -; V gene: TRBV11-3; J gene: TRBJ1-5; CDR3 protein: CASSPPWCQPQHF; CDR3 DNA: TGTGCCAGCAGCCCCCCTTGGTGCCAGCCCCAGCATTTT
D gene: TRBD1; clone size: once; V gene: TRBV19; J gene: TRBJ1-2; CDR3 protein: CATEPRTGPYGYTF; CDR3 DNA: TGTGCCACTGAGCCCCGGACAGGGCCCTATGGCTACACCTTC
D gene: -; clone size: -; V gene: TRBV19; J gene: TRBJ2-1; CDR3 protein: CASSIDRRVEQFF; CDR3 DNA: TGTGCCAGTAGTATAGATCGTAGGGTTGAGCAGTTCTTC
D gene: TRBD2; clone size: -; V gene: TRBV29-1; J gene: TRBJ2-5; CDR3 protein: CSVSTSGRKKETQYF; CDR3 DNA: TGCAGCGTTTCCACTAGCGGGAGGAAAAAAGAGACCCAGTACTTC
D gene: -; clone size: -; V gene: TRBV27; J gene: TRBJ1-1; CDR3 protein: CASSLSRNTGHSNTEAFF; CDR3 DNA: TGTGCCAGCAGTTTATCGAGGAATACGGGACACTCGAACACTGAAGCTTTCTTT
D gene: TRBD1; clone size: -; V gene: TRBV29-1; J gene: TRBJ1-2; CDR3 protein: CSVRDRDNYGYTF; CDR3 DNA: TGCAGCGTTCGGGACAGGGATAACTATGGCTACACCTTC
D gene: TRBD1; clone size: -; V gene: TRBV28; J gene: TRBJ1-1; CDR3 protein: CASSGQGARTEAFF; CDR3 DNA: TGTGCCAGCAGCGGACAGGGTGCGAGAACTGAAGCTTTCTTT
D gene: -; clone size: -; V gene: TRBV7-6; J gene: TRBJ1-1; CDR3 protein: CASSPRVDMNTEAFF; CDR3 DNA: TGTGCCAGCAGCCCCCGGGTGGACATGAACACTGAAGCTTTCTTT
D gene: -; clone size: -; V gene: TRBV19; J gene: TRBJ1-5; CDR3 protein: CASSIDLQGRNQPQHF; CDR3 DNA: TGTGCCAGTAGTATAGATTTACAGGGTCGTAATCAGCCCCAGCATTTT
D gene: -; clone size: once; V gene: TRBV3-1/TRBV3-2; J gene: TRBJ2-2; CDR3 protein: CASSQPGEGAGELFF; CDR3 DNA: TGTGCCAGCAGCCAACCGGGAGAGGGGGCCGGGGAGCTGTTTTTT
D gene: -; clone size: -; V gene: TRBV5-4; J gene: TRBJ1-5; CDR3 protein: CASSLWGIEQPQHF; CDR3 DNA: TGTGCCAGCAGCTTGTGGGGGATAGAACAGCCCCAGCATTTT
D gene: TRBD1; clone size: once; V gene: TRBV27; J gene: TRBJ2-1; CDR3 protein: CASSSLGTGINNEQFF; CDR3 DNA: TGTGCCAGCAGTTCGCTCGGGACAGGGATCAACAATGAGCAGTTCTTC
D gene: -; clone size: -; V gene: TRBV2; J gene: TRBJ2-1; CDR3 protein: CASSAFPHEQFF; CDR3 DNA: TGTGCCAGCAGTGCCTTTCCCCATGAGCAGTTCTTC
D gene: TRBD1; clone size: -; V gene: TRBV6-5; J gene: TRBJ1-1; CDR3 protein: CASAQTGVGNTEAFF; CDR3 DNA: TGTGCCAGCGCCCAAACAGGGGTGGGGAACACTGAAGCTTTCTTT
D gene: -; clone size: -; V gene: TRBV3-1/TRBV3-2; J gene: TRBJ2-2; CDR3 protein: CASSQGVNTGELFF; CDR3 DNA: TGTGCCAGCAGCCAAGGGGTGAACACCGGGGAGCTGTTTTTT
D gene: -; clone size: -; V gene: TRBV6-2/TRBV6-3; J gene: TRBJ2-7; CDR3 protein: CASSSRPGRGIF; CDR3 DNA: TGTGCCAGCAGTTCTCGCCCGGGACGCGGGATTTTC
D gene: -; clone size: -; V gene: TRBV25-1; J gene: TRBJ2-2; CDR3 protein: CASSPTRANTGELFF; CDR3 DNA: TGTGCCAGCAGTCCCACAAGGGCCAACACCGGGGAGCTGTTTTTT
D gene: TRBD1; clone size: -; V gene: TRBV5-6; J gene: TRBJ1-4; CDR3 protein: CASSRRGGLGEKLFF; CDR3 DNA: TGTGCCAGCAGCCGGAGAGGGGGCTTAGGAGAAAAACTGTTTTTT
D gene: TRBD2; clone size: -; V gene: TRBV11-3; J gene: TRBJ2-1; CDR3 protein: CASSKGTSGGNNEQFF; CDR3 DNA: TGTGCCAGCAGCAAAGGCACTAGCGGGGGGAACAATGAGCAGTTCTTC
D gene: -; clone size: -; V gene: TRBV5-1; J gene: TRBJ2-7; CDR3 protein: CASSSDSYEQYF; CDR3 DNA: TGCGCCAGCAGCTCAGACAGCTACGAGCAGTACTTC
D gene: -; clone size: -; V gene: TRBV19; J gene: TRBJ1-1; CDR3 protein: CATKGLGSTEAFF; CDR3 DNA: TGTGCCACTAAGGGCCTGGGGAGTACTGAAGCTTTCTTT
D gene: TRBD1; clone size: -; V gene: TRBV6-6; J gene: TRBJ2-5; CDR3 protein: CASSLPSWTGTETQYF; CDR3 DNA: TGTGCCAGCAGTTTACCTTCTTGGACAGGGACAGAGACCCAGTACTTC
D gene: -; clone size: -; V gene: TRBV6-5; J gene: TRBJ1-5; CDR3 protein: CASERQRNQPQHF; CDR3 DNA: TGTGCCAGCGAGCGACAGCGAAATCAGCCCCAGCATTTT
D gene: -; clone size: -; V gene: TRBV9; J gene: TRBJ2-5; CDR3 protein: CASSVDGRETQYF; CDR3 DNA: TGTGCCAGCAGCGTAGACGGTAGGGAGACCCAGTACTTC
D gene: -; clone size: -; V gene: TRBV6-5; J gene: TRBJ1-3; CDR3 protein: CATSLGGTGNTIYF; CDR3 DNA: TGTGCCACCTCTTTGGGGGGAACGGGAAACACCATATATTTT
D gene: -; clone size: once; V gene: TRBV14; J gene: TRBJ1-5; CDR3 protein: CASSQDPDQPQHF; CDR3 DNA: TGTGCCAGCAGCCAAGATCCAGATCAGCCCCAGCATTTT
D gene: TRBD1; clone size: -; V gene: TRBV6-5; J gene: TRBJ1-2; CDR3 protein: CASTLTRDRAGYTF; CDR3 DNA: TGTGCCAGCACCTTAACCCGCGACAGGGCTGGCTACACCTTC
D gene: TRBD2; clone size: -; V gene: TRBV27; J gene: TRBJ2-7; CDR3 protein: CASSSPSAGASYEQYF; CDR3 DNA: TGTGCCAGCAGTTCCCCCTCAGCGGGGGCCTCCTACGAGCAGTACTTC
D gene: TRBD1; clone size: -; V gene: TRBV29-1; J gene: TRBJ1-5; CDR3 protein: CSVITGAGQPQHF; CDR3 DNA: TGCAGCGTTATCACAGGGGCGGGTCAGCCCCAGCATTTT
D gene: -; clone size: -; V gene: TRBV28; J gene: TRBJ2-4; CDR3 protein: CASIASGRRDKNIQYF; CDR3 DNA: TGTGCCAGCATTGCTTCAGGGAGGAGGGACAAAAACATTCAGTACTTC
D gene: -; clone size: -; V gene: TRBV9; J gene: TRBJ2-5; CDR3 protein: CASSPRPGETQYF; CDR3 DNA: TGTGCCAGCAGCCCCCGTCCCGGAGAGACCCAGTACTTC
D gene: -; clone size: -; V gene: TRBV11-2; J gene: TRBJ2-5; CDR3 protein: CASSLASDQETQYF; CDR3 DNA: TGTGCCAGCAGCTTAGCTTCAGACCAAGAGACCCAGTACTTC
D gene: -; clone size: -; V gene: TRBV5-4; J gene: TRBJ2-3; CDR3 protein: CASSLERGATDTQYF; CDR3 DNA: TGTGCCAGCAGCTTGGAGAGGGGCGCAACAGATACGCAGTATTTT
D gene: -; clone size: -; V gene: TRBV11-3; J gene: TRBJ1-1; CDR3 protein: CASSTQENTEAFF; CDR3 DNA: TGTGCCAGCAGCACTCAAGAGAACACTGAAGCTTTCTTT